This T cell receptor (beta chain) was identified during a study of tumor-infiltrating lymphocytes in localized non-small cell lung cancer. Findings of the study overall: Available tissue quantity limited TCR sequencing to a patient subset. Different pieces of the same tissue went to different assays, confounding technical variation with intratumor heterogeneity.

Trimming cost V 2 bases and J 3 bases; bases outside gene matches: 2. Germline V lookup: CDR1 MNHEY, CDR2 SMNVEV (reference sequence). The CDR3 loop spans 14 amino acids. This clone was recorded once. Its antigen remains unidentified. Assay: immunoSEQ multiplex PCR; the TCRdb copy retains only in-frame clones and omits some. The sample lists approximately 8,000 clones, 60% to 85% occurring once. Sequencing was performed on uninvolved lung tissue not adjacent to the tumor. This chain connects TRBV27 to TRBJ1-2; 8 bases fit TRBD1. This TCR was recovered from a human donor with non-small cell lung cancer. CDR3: CASSLGTGDYGYTF. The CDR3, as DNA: TGTGCCAGCAGTTTAGGGACAGGAGACTATGGCTACACCTTC.